These 6 T cell receptor beta chains were sequenced from one sample in a study of CD8 T cells in Susac syndrome. An amount of RNA that ranged from roughly 0.45 to 1 ug was reverse transcribed with random hexamers. TCRdb independently ran MiXCR on the immunoSEQ multiplex PCR reads; one entry per CDR3 protein. Of a few hundred thousand distinct CDR3 sequences in the sample, 85% were seen once. The sequencing sample was made of CD8+ T cells from PBMCs. These receptor sequences come from a human donor with multiple sclerosis.

In its sample, this clonotype was seen a few times. This chain connects TRBV19 to TRBJ1-1, with a tentative D call TRBD1 (6 bases). The germline V and J ends were trimmed by 5 bases and 8 bases, with 21 bases remaining between them. Germline CDR1 is LNHDA and CDR2 is SQIVND (reference sequence). CDR3 length: 15 residues. CDR3 bases: TGTGCCAGTAGTCTTTCTCGACAGGCATTCTTGGAAGCTTTCTTT. As protein: CASSLSRQAFLEAFF.

The chain recombines TRBV14 with TRBJ1-1; 7 nucleotides align to TRBD1. Trimming cost V 0 bases and J 4 bases; bases outside gene matches: 2. The CDR3 runs 14 residues. The V gene's germline CDR1 is SGHDN and CDR2 FVKESK. The CDR3 DNA reads as TGTGCCAGCAGCCAAGAGACAGGGCGCACTGAAGCTTTCTTT. Residues: CASSQETGRTEAFF.

The chain links TRBV27 to TRBJ2-3, with 13 bases fitting TRBD2. The CDR3 is 15 residues long. Looked up from germline, CDR1 is MNHEY and CDR2 is SMNVEV (reference sequence). V trimming: 5 bases; J trimming: 3 bases; junction bases outside the gene matches: 2. The CDR3 sequence is CASSAGLAGTDTQYF. Written as DNA, the CDR3 is TGTGCCAGCAGTGCGGGACTAGCGGGAACAGATACGCAGTATTTT.

The chain couples TRBV19 to TRBJ1-2; TRBD1 matches 7 bases. This CDR3 has 19 residues. Germline CDR1 and CDR2: LNHDA and SQIVND (reference sequence). The trim removed 4 bases at V and 5 bases at J, leaving 22 bases unmatched. CDR3 amino acids: CASSKSVSGTATFFYGYTF. CDR3 coding DNA: TGTGCCAGTAGTAAATCAGTTTCCGGGACAGCAACTTTTTTTTATGGCTACACCTTC.

The rearrangement uses TRBV2 and TRBJ2-2; 8 bases match TRBD2. The CDR3 is 14 amino acids. With 7 bases clipped from V and 10 bases from J, the junction kept 11 bases outside the gene matches. CDR1 SNHLY and CDR2 FYNNEI come from the germline V gene. In DNA, the CDR3 is TGTGCCAGCATTAGATTTAGCGGGATTGTGGAGCTGTTTTTT. Residues: CASIRFSGIVELFF.

This clonotype has only one observation. The chain has TRBV6-5 and TRBJ2-2; a possible D gene is TRBD2 (5 bases). CDR3 length equals 17 residues. Trimming cost V 1 base and J 3 bases, with 15 bases left between them. CDR1 is MNHEY, CDR2 SVGAGI, per germline. This CDR3 reads CASSYLTGRRYTGELFF. CDR3 coding DNA: TGTGCCAGCAGTTACTTAACGGGAAGACGGTACACCGGGGAGCTGTTTTTT.